One sample yielded the 25 T cell receptor beta chains listed below, sequenced in a study of blood T cell repertoires in COVID-19. TCRdb keeps only in-frame clones here, not all; method: immunoSEQ multiplex PCR. The table shows 220,000 or so clones, with roughly 80% occurring only once. Sample: peripheral blood. The receptor source for this set is a woman at least 80 years old with COVID-19, enrolled during active disease.

The genes are TRBV5-6 and TRBJ1-4; 11 positions match TRBD1. V lost 7 bases, J lost 5 bases, and 7 bases stayed unmatched. CDR3 length equals 15 residues. The germline V gene has CDR1 SGHDT and CDR2 YYEEEE. The CDR3 bases are TGTGCCAGCGTTAGGACAGGGGGCGCGAATGAAAAACTGTTTTTT. This gives the protein CASVRTGGANEKLFF.

The gene calls are TRBV5-1 and TRBJ1-2; no firm D call. Germline CDR1 SGHRS, CDR2 YFSETQ. The CDR3 runs 15 residues. V lost 4 bases and J lost 0, with 13 bases in between. DNA of the CDR3: TGCGCCAGCAGCCCCGACTCGGGAACTAACTATGGCTACACCTTC. Amino acid sequence: CASSPDSGTNYGYTF.

The rearrangement links TRBV4-3 to TRBJ2-3, with D maybe TRBD2 (6 bases). There are 16 residues in the CDR3. Per the germline V gene, CDR1 is LGHNA and CDR2 is YSLEER. With 0 bases removed from V and 0 bases from J, the gap between germline ends came to 10 bases. CDR3: CASSQEEGTSTDTQYF. As DNA, the CDR3 is TGCGCCAGCAGCCAAGAGGAAGGGACTAGCACAGATACGCAGTATTTT.

For the CDR3, the DNA is TGTGCCAGCAGCTTAGTTCAGGGTTCCCAGTTGGCTGAAGCTTTCTTT. Its protein product is CASSLVQGSQLAEAFF. The chain couples TRBV7-8 to TRBJ1-1; possibly TRBD1 for D (5 bases). With 1 base removed from V and 6 bases from J, the gap between germline ends came to 18 bases. The CDR3 has 16 amino acids. Germline V gives CDR1 SGHVS, CDR2 FQNEAQ.

The rearrangement joins TRBV5-1 to TRBJ2-5; D remains unclear. The germline gives CDR1 SGHRS, CDR2 YFSETQ. This CDR3 contains 14 residues. Trimming took off 2 bases at V and 5 bases at J, with 13 bases between the two ends. The CDR3 loop reads CASSFYPDSETQYF. DNA for the CDR3: TGCGCCAGCAGCTTCTATCCGGATAGCGAGACCCAGTACTTC.

The V and J genes are TRBV27 and TRBJ1-2; a possible D gene is TRBD1 (6 bases). Trimming pared 0 bases from V and 3 bases from J, leaving 11 bases between. Germline-derived CDR1 and CDR2 are MNHEY and SMNVEV (reference sequence). The CDR3 consists of 15 residues. The DNA for the CDR3 is TGTGCCAGCAGTTTATCACAGGGAGGGGACTATGGCTACACCTTC. This gives the protein CASSLSQGGDYGYTF.

The chain joins TRBV6-5 to TRBJ1-1; D is unresolved. The CDR3 has 13 amino acids. CDR1 MNHEY and CDR2 SVGAGI come from the germline V gene. Trimming left V 2 bases short and J 0 bases short, with 4 bases between. The CDR3 loop reads CASSYLLNTEAFF. In DNA, the CDR3 is TGTGCCAGCAGTTACCTTCTGAACACTGAAGCTTTCTTT.

The chain has TRBV7-2 and TRBJ2-1, with 11 bases matching TRBD2. The germline V gene encodes CDR1 SGHTA and CDR2 FQGNSA. The CDR3 is 15 residues long. The trim removed 1 base at V and 5 bases at J, leaving 1 base unmatched. This CDR3 is CASSLELAGDNEQFF. As DNA, the CDR3 is TGTGCCAGCAGCTTAGAACTAGCGGGAGACAATGAGCAGTTCTTC.

V gene TRBV11-2 combines with J gene TRBJ1-4, with no clear D. CDR1 and CDR2 from the germline V gene are SGHAT and FQNNGV. This CDR3 has 14 amino acids. The V and J ends lost 1 base and 4 bases respectively, with 7 bases between them. This chain's CDR3 is CASSLGPINEKLFF. CDR3 coding DNA: TGTGCCAGCAGCTTAGGGCCGATTAATGAAAAACTGTTTTTT.

The rearrangement links TRBV28 to TRBJ2-5; 9 bases match TRBD2. The J segment lost 5 bases and the V segment lost 5 bases, leaving 12 bases of the junction unmatched. The CDR3 contains 16 residues. The germline gives CDR1 MDHEN, CDR2 SYDVKM. For the CDR3, the DNA is TGTGCCAGCAGTCCAGCCCGGCTAGCGGGACGGGAGACCCAGTACTTC. It is translated as CASSPARLAGRETQYF.

J is TRBJ1-2 and V is TRBV29-1; D gene unclear. V was trimmed by 4 bases and J by 8 bases, leaving 14 bases between them. The CDR3 covers 12 residues. The germline V gene encodes CDR1 SQVTM and CDR2 ANQGSEA. The CDR3 region is CSVADSSLGYTF. The CDR3 DNA follows: TGCAGCGTTGCTGACTCCTCCTTAGGCTACACCTTC. Full variable domain (remainder filled in from reference TRBV29-1 and TRBJ1-2): SAVISQKPSRDICQRGTSLTIQCQVDSQVTMMFWYRQQPGQSLTLIATANQGSEATYESGFVIDKFPISRPNLTFSTLTVSNMSPEDSSIYLCSVADSSLGYTFGSGTRLTVV.

This clone was detected once. The chain employs TRBV12-3 or TRBV12-4 and TRBJ1-2; 8 nucleotides align to TRBD1. Trimming at V came to 3 bases and at J to 12 bases, leaving 9 bases not matched to a gene. The CDR3 is 13 amino acids. In DNA form, the CDR3 reads TGTGCCAGCAGTTTCGGACAGGGAGGGGAGGACACCTTC. Its translation: CASSFGQGGEDTF.

This clone was seen a handful of times. V usage is TRBV10-3 and J usage is TRBJ1-3, with D unresolved. V was clipped by 2 bases and J by 5 bases, with 13 bases between them. This CDR3 is built from 15 residues. The germline V gene encodes CDR1 ENHRY and CDR2 SYGVKD. CDR3 sequence reads: CAISEREVGRNTIYF. The CDR3 coding sequence is TGTGCCATCAGTGAGAGAGAGGTCGGCCGAAACACCATATATTTT.

V gene TRBV7-9 combines with J gene TRBJ1-2; D gene unclear. Germline V lookup: CDR1 SEHNR, CDR2 FQNEAQ (reference sequence). The CDR3 is 12 amino acids. Trimming took off 5 bases at V and 6 bases at J, with 10 bases between the two ends. Here the CDR3 DNA reads TGTGCCAGCAGCGTCGTTGAGCATGGCTACACCTTC. It translates to CASSVVEHGYTF.

This rearrangement joins TRBV7-2 to TRBJ1-4; 9 positions match TRBD1. This CDR3 has 18 residues. The trim removed 4 bases at V and 2 bases at J, leaving 11 bases unmatched. Germline-derived CDR1 and CDR2 are SGHTA and FQGNSA. Written as DNA, the CDR3 is TGTGCCAGCAGCTCTACCGGGACAGGGCGACAGACTAATGAAAAACTGTTTTTT. Its translation: CASSSTGTGRQTNEKLFF.

The J gene is TRBJ1-1, the V gene TRBV7-9; D uncertain. Germline V CDR1 and CDR2: SEHNR, FQNEAQ (reference sequence). The CDR3 consists of 11 residues. Trimming removed 7 bases at V and 4 bases at J, with 7 bases between. CDR3 protein: CASTRGTEAFF. The CDR3 nucleotides read TGTGCCAGCACCCGGGGCACTGAAGCTTTCTTT.

This clone was counted a single time. This chain links TRBV7-2 with TRBJ2-3; D may be TRBD2 (5 bases). Trimming pared 5 bases from V and 0 bases from J, leaving 9 bases between. Germline CDR1 SGHTA, CDR2 FQGNSA. The CDR3 spans 14 residues. In DNA, the CDR3 is TGTGCCAGCAGCCCCTGGACTAGCACAGATACGCAGTATTTT. As protein: CASSPWTSTDTQYF. The full variable domain, with the rest looked up from reference TRBV7-2 and TRBJ2-3, is GAGVSQSPSNKVTEKGKDVELRCDPISGHTALYWYRQSLGQGLEFLIYFQGNSAPDKSGLPSDRFSAERTGGSVSTLTIQRTQQEDSAVYLCASSPWTSTDTQYFGPGTRLTVL.

The rearrangement uses TRBV4-3 and TRBJ1-1; TRBD1 matches 8 bases. Germline V gene data show CDR1 as LGHNA and CDR2 as YSLEER. CDR3 size: 14 residues. Trimming removed 5 bases from V and 3 bases from J; junction bases left unmatched: 5. This CDR3 reads CASSSNRGDTEAFF. In nucleotides, the CDR3 is TGCGCCAGCAGCTCAAACAGGGGGGACACTGAAGCTTTCTTT.

The chain recombines TRBV10-3 with TRBJ2-1; 11 positions agree with TRBD2. The CDR3 contains 14 residues. In germline, CDR1 is ENHRY, CDR2 SYGVKD. J gave up 9 bases and V 5 bases, and 6 bases lay outside the gene matches. This CDR3 reads CAISNSGGAPEQFF. In nucleotides, the CDR3 is TGTGCCATCAGTAATAGCGGGGGGGCTCCTGAGCAGTTCTTC.

The V gene is TRBV12-3 or TRBV12-4, the J gene TRBJ1-2; D is undetermined. The CDR3 sequence is 13 residues long. Between the trimmed V and J ends, which lost 8 bases and 0 bases, there was a span of 10 bases. CDR3 residues: CASQPRANYGYTF. The CDR3 nucleotides are TGTGCCAGCCAACCCCGGGCTAACTATGGCTACACCTTC.

This clone showed up just a few times. V usage is TRBV11-1 and J usage is TRBJ2-1; D is unresolved. V dropped 6 bases and J dropped 1 base, with 4 bases sitting between them. The CDR3 is made up of 12 amino acids. Germline-derived CDR1 and CDR2 are SGHAT and FQDESV (reference sequence). The CDR3 DNA follows: TGTGCCAGCAGGGCATCCTACAATGAGCAGTTCTTC. This translates into CASRASYNEQFF.

This sequence joins TRBV18 and TRBJ1-1; D gene ambiguous. The length of the CDR3 is 14 residues. V gave up 6 bases and J gave up 2 bases, with 13 bases separating them. Looked up from germline, CDR1 is KGHSH and CDR2 is LQKENI. In nucleotides, the CDR3 is TGTGCCAGCTCCCTAGACGGATCCAACACTGAAGCTTTCTTT. Translating gives CASSLDGSNTEAFF.

V is TRBV7-3 and J is TRBJ2-3; D gene unclear. The V and J ends lost 6 bases and 2 bases respectively, with 12 bases between them. Germline assignment: CDR1 SGHTA and CDR2 FQGTGA. CDR3 length equals 14 residues. The CDR3 protein is CASRLSGSTDTQYF. As DNA, the CDR3 is TGTGCCAGCAGGCTCTCGGGTTCCACAGATACGCAGTATTTT. Full variable domain (rest looked up from reference TRBV7-3 and TRBJ2-3): GAGVSQTPSNKVTEKGKYVELRCDPISGHTALYWYRQSLGQGPEFLIYFQGTGAADDSGLPNDRFFAVRPEGSVSTLKIQRTERGDSAVYLCASRLSGSTDTQYFGPGTRLTVL.

The V gene is TRBV5-8, the J gene TRBJ1-2; 8 bases are a match to TRBD1. The trim removed 2 bases at V and 8 bases at J, leaving 14 bases unmatched. Germline V CDR1 and CDR2: SGHTS, YDEGEE. The CDR3 is 16 residues long. The CDR3 DNA sequence: TGTGCCAGCAGCTTCTTTGGGACAGGAGGGGGTGACGGCTACACCTTC. The encoded protein is CASSFFGTGGGDGYTF.

The chain carries TRBV18 and TRBJ1-5, with TRBD1 as a possible D gene (5 bases). The V gene lost 5 bases and the J gene lost 5 bases, with 13 bases spanning the gap. The CDR3 is made up of 14 amino acids. CDR1 KGHSH and CDR2 LQKENI come from the germline V gene. The CDR3 spells CASSMGLTDQPQHF. The CDR3 nucleotides read TGTGCCAGCTCAATGGGACTGACCGATCAGCCCCAGCATTTT.